A selection of T cell receptor beta chains follows, all from one sample in a study of T cell changes during pregnancy in multiple sclerosis. The table came from immunoSEQ multiplex PCR; TCRdb's copy has only in-frame clones and leaves some out. The sample includes about 40,000 clones, more than 90% of them seen just once. Sequencing used CD8+ T cells from peripheral blood mononuclear cells, obtained in the first trimester of pregnancy. The receptors were sampled from a female donor with multiple sclerosis, enrolled in a pregnancy study. Each CDR3 is given with its conserved first and last residue. A D gene is named only where the DNA matches it firmly. For some rows the clone size is stated as once, few or many, or as a class when expanded; others skip it.

size	V	D	J	CDR3	DNA
once	TRBV19	NA	TRBJ2-3	CAILIDTDTQYF	TGTGCCATCCTTATAGACACAGATACGCAGTATTTT
NA	TRBV11-2	NA	TRBJ2-2	CASSLGQTNTGELFF	TGTGCCAGCAGCTTAGGGCAGACTAACACCGGGGAGCTGTTTTTT
NA	TRBV5-6	TRBD1	TRBJ1-3	CASRQGNTIYF	TGTGCCAGCCGACAGGGGAACACCATATATTTT
NA	TRBV19	TRBD1	TRBJ2-7	CASSPGQSYEQYF	TGTGCCAGTAGTCCGGGACAGAGCTACGAGCAGTACTTC
NA	TRBV7-2	NA	TRBJ2-1	CASRPQGTGNEQFF	TGTGCCAGCAGGCCACAGGGCACGGGGAATGAGCAGTTCTTC
NA	TRBV27	NA	TRBJ2-5	CASSIRGSVETQYF	TGTGCCAGCAGTATCAGGGGATCGGTTGAGACCCAGTACTTC
NA	TRBV9	NA	TRBJ2-5	CASSALEGGETQYF	TGTGCCAGCAGCGCCCTCGAGGGCGGGGAGACCCAGTACTTC
NA	TRBV4-1	TRBD2	TRBJ2-7	CASSQASTAGGSYEQYF	TGCGCCAGCAGCCAAGCTAGTACGGCGGGGGGCTCCTACGAGCAGTACTTC
NA	TRBV2	NA	TRBJ1-3	CAHRSGSGNTIYF	TGTGCCCACCGATCCGGCTCTGGAAACACCATATATTTT
NA	TRBV5-5	TRBD2	TRBJ2-1	CASTSSGGGASEQFF	TGTGCCAGCACCTCCTCGGGAGGGGGGGCTTCGGAGCAGTTCTTC
NA	TRBV6-5	TRBD2	TRBJ2-3	CASRRGGETDTQYF	TGTGCCAGCAGGCGGGGGGGCGAGACAGATACGCAGTATTTT
NA	TRBV9	TRBD2	TRBJ2-2	CASSVNVLAVRNTGELFF	TGTGCCAGCAGCGTAAATGTTCTAGCGGTCAGGAACACCGGGGAGCTGTTTTTT
NA	TRBV2	NA	TRBJ1-5	CASSEGPRTYNQPQHF	TGTGCCAGCAGTGAGGGGCCTCGTACATACAATCAGCCCCAGCATTTT
NA	TRBV27	NA	TRBJ1-5	CASSFMAGANQPQHF	TGTGCCAGCAGTTTCATGGCAGGGGCCAATCAGCCCCAGCATTTT
NA	TRBV10-3	TRBD1	TRBJ2-2	CAISLPDRAGTGELFF	TGTGCCATCAGCCTCCCGGACAGGGCAGGTACCGGGGAGCTGTTTTTT
NA	TRBV2	NA	TRBJ2-3	CASSVIGTPLISPKSTDTQYF	TGTGCCAGCAGTGTTATTGGGACACCACTAATCTCCCCCAAAAGCACAGATACGCAGTATTTT
NA	TRBV10-1	NA	TRBJ2-7	CASSPGVDEQYF	TGCGCCAGCAGTCCAGGGGTTGACGAGCAGTACTTC
NA	TRBV6-4	NA	TRBJ2-3	CASSEESGSTDTQYF	TGTGCCAGCAGTGAAGAATCAGGTAGCACAGATACGCAGTATTTT
NA	TRBV5-8	NA	TRBJ1-1	CASSLGAATEAFF	TGTGCCAGCAGCTTGGGGGCAGCCACTGAAGCTTTCTTT
NA	TRBV2	NA	TRBJ2-7	CASSREARGAHEQYF	TGTGCCAGCAGTAGAGAGGCACGGGGGGCACACGAGCAGTACTTC
NA	TRBV6-1	TRBD1	TRBJ2-7	CASSEVGQGAWYEQYF	TGTGCCAGCAGTGAAGTGGGACAGGGGGCTTGGTACGAGCAGTACTTC
NA	TRBV11-2	TRBD1	TRBJ1-2	CASSLGDRGFYGYTF	TGTGCCAGCAGCTTAGGGGACAGGGGATTCTATGGCTACACCTTC
NA	TRBV9	NA	TRBJ1-4	CASSGDRGEKLFF	TGTGCCAGCAGCGGTGACCGGGGGGAAAAACTGTTTTTT
NA	TRBV13	TRBD1	TRBJ1-3	CASSPIGQAGSGNTIYF	TGTGCCAGCAGCCCAATCGGACAGGCCGGCTCTGGAAACACCATATATTTT
few	TRBV6-4	NA	TRBJ2-3	CASATGSTDTQYF	TGTGCCAGCGCGACAGGCAGCACAGATACGCAGTATTTT
NA	TRBV4-1	NA	TRBJ2-2	CASSQEPGEPGELFF	TGCGCCAGCAGCCAAGAACCAGGGGAGCCCGGGGAGCTGTTTTTT
many	TRBV6-4	NA	TRBJ2-2	CASSDTLQAGELFF	TGTGCCAGCAGTGACACACTTCAGGCCGGGGAGCTGTTTTTT
NA	TRBV6-1	TRBD1	TRBJ2-1	CASRDTGETNEQFF	TGTGCCAGCAGGGATACAGGGGAGACAAATGAGCAGTTCTTC
NA	TRBV4-1	NA	TRBJ2-7	CASSQGSYTYEQYF	TGCGCCAGCAGCCAGGGCAGCTACACCTACGAGCAGTACTTC
once	TRBV6-1	NA	TRBJ1-2	CASSEQHYNYGYTF	TGTGCCAGCAGTGAACAGCACTATAACTATGGCTACACCTTC
NA	TRBV6-1	NA	TRBJ1-2	CASSEEEFGGSLLYGYTF	TGTGCCAGCAGTGAAGAGGAGTTCGGTGGGTCCCTACTTTATGGCTACACCTTC
NA	TRBV9	TRBD1	TRBJ2-2	CASSARPTGGNTGELFF	TGTGCCAGCAGCGCACGACCCACAGGGGGCAATACCGGGGAGCTGTTTTTT
NA	TRBV25-1	TRBD2	TRBJ2-7	CASSTTSGVSYEQYF	TGTGCCAGCAGCACGACTAGCGGGGTCTCCTACGAGCAGTACTTC
NA	TRBV4-1	NA	TRBJ1-1	CASSHDGGTWAFF	TGCGCCAGCAGCCACGACGGGGGGACCTGGGCTTTCTTT
NA	TRBV4-1	TRBD2	TRBJ2-3	CASSEGLAVGTDTQYF	TGCGCCAGCAGCGAAGGACTAGCCGTAGGCACAGATACGCAGTATTTT
NA	TRBV27	TRBD1	TRBJ1-2	CASSRGDRGYTF	TGTGCCAGCAGTCGCGGGGACAGGGGCTACACCTTC